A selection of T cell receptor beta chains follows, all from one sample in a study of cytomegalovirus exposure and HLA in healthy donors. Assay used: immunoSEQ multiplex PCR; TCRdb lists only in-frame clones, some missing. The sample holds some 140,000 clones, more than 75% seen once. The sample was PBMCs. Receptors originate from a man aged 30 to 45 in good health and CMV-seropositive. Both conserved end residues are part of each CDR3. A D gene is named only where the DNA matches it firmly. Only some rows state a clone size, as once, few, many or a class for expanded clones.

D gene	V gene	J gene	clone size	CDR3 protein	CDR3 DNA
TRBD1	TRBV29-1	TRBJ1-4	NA	CSVAGQGNEKLFF	TGCAGCGTTGCGGGACAGGGGAATGAAAAACTGTTTTTT
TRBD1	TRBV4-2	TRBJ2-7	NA	CASSFRQGYEQYF	TGTGCCAGCAGCTTTCGACAGGGCTACGAGCAGTACTTC
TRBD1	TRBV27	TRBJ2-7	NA	CASSPDRGLGEQYF	TGTGCCAGCAGCCCGGACAGGGGCCTAGGGGAGCAGTACTTC
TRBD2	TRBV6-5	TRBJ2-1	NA	CASSYSGRAWDEQFF	TGTGCCAGCAGTTACTCCGGGAGGGCCTGGGATGAGCAGTTCTTC
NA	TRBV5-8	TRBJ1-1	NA	CASSLELRSYQRGTEAFF	TGTGCCAGCAGCTTGGAGCTCAGGTCCTACCAACGGGGCACTGAAGCTTTCTTT
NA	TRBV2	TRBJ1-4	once	CASQGFSWNEKLFF	TGTGCCAGCCAGGGCTTCTCCTGGAATGAAAAACTGTTTTTT
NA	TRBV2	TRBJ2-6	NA	CASSQTGSGANVLTF	TGTGCCAGCAGCCAAACAGGATCTGGGGCCAACGTCCTGACTTTC
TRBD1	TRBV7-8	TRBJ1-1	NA	CASSSDREITEAFF	TGTGCCAGCAGCTCCGACAGGGAGATTACTGAAGCTTTCTTT
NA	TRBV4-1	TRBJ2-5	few	CASSLLAGRETQYF	TGCGCCAGCAGCCTCCTAGCAGGTCGGGAGACCCAGTACTTC
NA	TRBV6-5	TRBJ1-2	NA	CASSPTGIGGYTF	TGTGCCAGCAGTCCGACCGGGATCGGTGGCTACACCTTC
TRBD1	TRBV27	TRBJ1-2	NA	CASSPGTGVGYYGYTF	TGTGCCAGCAGTCCCGGGACAGGGGTCGGGTACTATGGCTACACCTTC
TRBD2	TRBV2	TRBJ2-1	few	CASRTSGGYNEQFF	TGTGCCAGCAGGACTAGCGGGGGATACAATGAGCAGTTCTTC
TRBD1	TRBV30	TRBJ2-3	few	CAWSADRTDTQYF	TGTGCCTGGAGTGCGGACAGGACAGATACGCAGTATTTT
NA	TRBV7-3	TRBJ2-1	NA	CASSLLPSSSEQFF	TGTGCCAGCAGCTTATTACCCTCTAGTAGCGAGCAGTTCTTC
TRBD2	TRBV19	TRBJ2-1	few	CASSPSTSGIGEQFF	TGTGCCAGTAGCCCTTCTACTAGCGGGATTGGTGAGCAGTTCTTC
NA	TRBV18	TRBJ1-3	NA	CASSLSSGNTIYF	TGTGCCAGCTCACTTAGCTCTGGAAACACCATATATTTT
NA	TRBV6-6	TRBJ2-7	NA	CASSYGGSREQYF	TGTGCCAGCAGTTACGGCGGCTCTAGGGAGCAGTACTTC
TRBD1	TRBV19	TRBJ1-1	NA	CASSINWDRENTEAFF	TGTGCCAGTAGCATAAACTGGGACAGGGAGAACACTGAAGCTTTCTTT
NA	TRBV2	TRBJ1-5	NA	CASSERDSNQPQHF	TGTGCCAGCAGTGAACGGGATAGCAATCAGCCCCAGCATTTT
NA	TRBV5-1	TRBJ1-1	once	CASSLEGGDTEAFF	TGCGCCAGCAGCTTGGAGGGGGGGGACACTGAAGCTTTCTTT
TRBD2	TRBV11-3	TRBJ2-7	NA	CASSPGLAGENEQYF	TGTGCCAGCAGCCCAGGACTAGCGGGAGAAAACGAGCAGTACTTC
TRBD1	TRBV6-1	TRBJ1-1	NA	CAARGQGVTEAFF	TGTGCCGCACGGGGACAGGGGGTAACTGAAGCTTTCTTT
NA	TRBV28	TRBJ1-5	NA	CASSFGGSEDQPQHF	TGTGCCAGCAGTTTTGGGGGGAGTGAGGATCAGCCCCAGCATTTT
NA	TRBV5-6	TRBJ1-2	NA	CASSLAGWNGYTF	TGTGCCAGCAGCTTGGCGGGGTGGAATGGCTACACCTTC
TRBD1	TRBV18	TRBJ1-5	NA	CASSPSQGLDQPQHF	TGTGCCAGCTCACCATCACAGGGGCTCGATCAGCCCCAGCATTTT
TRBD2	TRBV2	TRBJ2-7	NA	CAGERTSGSPEQYF	TGTGCCGGGGAACGGACTAGCGGGAGCCCCGAGCAGTACTTC
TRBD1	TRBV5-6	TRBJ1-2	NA	CASSARQGTYGYTF	TGTGCCAGCAGCGCTAGACAGGGTACCTATGGCTACACCTTC
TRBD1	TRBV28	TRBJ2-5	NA	CASSSQGAWETQYF	TGTGCCAGCAGTTCACAGGGGGCTTGGGAGACCCAGTACTTC
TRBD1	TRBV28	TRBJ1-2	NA	CASREDRVNYGYTF	TGTGCCAGCAGAGAGGACAGGGTTAACTATGGCTACACCTTC
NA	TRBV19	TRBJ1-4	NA	CASTDRMNEKLFF	TGTGCCAGTACCGACAGGATGAATGAAAAACTGTTTTTT
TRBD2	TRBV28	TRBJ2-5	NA	CASSLGIREGKETQYF	TGTGCCAGCAGTTTAGGGATTCGGGAGGGAAAAGAGACCCAGTACTTC
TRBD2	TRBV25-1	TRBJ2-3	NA	CASSESNWGGRNTDTQYF	TGTGCCAGCAGTGAATCCAATTGGGGGGGTCGTAACACAGATACGCAGTATTTT
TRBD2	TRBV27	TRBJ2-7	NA	CASSPRLAHEQYF	TGTGCCAGCAGTCCAAGACTAGCCCACGAGCAGTACTTC
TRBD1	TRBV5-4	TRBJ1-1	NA	CASSYGTVDEAFF	TGTGCCAGCAGCTACGGGACAGTCGATGAAGCTTTCTTT
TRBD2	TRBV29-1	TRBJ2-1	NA	CSGGTRMRVEQFF	TGCAGCGGGGGGACTAGGATGAGGGTTGAGCAGTTCTTC
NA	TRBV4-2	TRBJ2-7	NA	CASSQDGLASSYEQYF	TGTGCCAGCAGCCAAGATGGGCTAGCAAGCTCCTACGAGCAGTACTTC
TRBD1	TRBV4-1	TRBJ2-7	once	CASSQDRTGWYEQYF	TGCGCCAGCAGCCAAGACCGGACAGGGTGGTACGAGCAGTACTTC
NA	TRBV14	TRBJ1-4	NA	CASSQEVRGKLFF	TGTGCCAGCAGCCAAGAGGTCCGGGGAAAACTGTTTTTT
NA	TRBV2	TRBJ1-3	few	CASSVWGRISGNTIYF	TGTGCCAGCAGTGTATGGGGGCGCATCTCTGGAAACACCATATATTTT
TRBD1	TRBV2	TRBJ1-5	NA	CASRPGTGTLNQPQHF	TGTGCCAGCAGGCCAGGGACAGGGACTTTAAATCAGCCCCAGCATTTT
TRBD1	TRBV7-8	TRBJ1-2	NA	CASSLLRQGRRLNYGYTF	TGTGCCAGCAGCCTACTTCGACAGGGGCGAAGACTTAACTATGGCTACACCTTC
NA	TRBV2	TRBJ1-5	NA	CASSDMGLSNQPQHF	TGTGCCAGCAGTGACATGGGACTTAGCAATCAGCCCCAGCATTTT
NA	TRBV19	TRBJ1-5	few	CASKGSINQPQHF	TGTGCCAGTAAAGGGAGTATCAATCAGCCCCAGCATTTT
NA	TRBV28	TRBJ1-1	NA	CASSSNGPF	TGTGCCAGCAGTTCAAACGGTCCCTTT
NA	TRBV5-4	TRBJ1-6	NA	CASSYGRGGGNNSPLHF	TGTGCCAGCAGCTATGGGCGGGGCGGAGGGAATAATTCACCCCTCCACTTT
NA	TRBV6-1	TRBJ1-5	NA	CASSDGYSNQPQHF	TGTGCCAGCAGTGACGGGTATAGCAATCAGCCCCAGCATTTT
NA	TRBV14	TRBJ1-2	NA	CASSSQLYGYTF	TGTGCCAGCAGCTCGCAACTATATGGCTACACCTTC
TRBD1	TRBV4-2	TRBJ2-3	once	CASSQEWRQGGADTQYF	TGTGCCAGCAGCCAAGAGTGGAGACAGGGTGGGGCAGATACGCAGTATTTT
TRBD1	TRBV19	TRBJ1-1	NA	CASSGTGGASEAFF	TGTGCCAGTAGTGGGACAGGGGGAGCGAGTGAAGCTTTCTTT
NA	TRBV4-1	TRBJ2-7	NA	CASSQRDSTYEQYF	TGCGCCAGCAGCCAGAGGGACTCGACCTACGAGCAGTACTTC
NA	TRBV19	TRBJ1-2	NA	CASTKAAGHHGYTF	TGTGCCAGCACAAAAGCGGCTGGGCACCATGGCTACACCTTC
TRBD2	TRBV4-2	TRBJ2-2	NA	CASSQGTSGRANGELFF	TGTGCCAGCAGCCAAGGGACTAGCGGGAGGGCGAACGGGGAGCTGTTTTTT
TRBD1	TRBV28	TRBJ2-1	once	CASSSTGVGEQFF	TGTGCCAGCAGTTCGACAGGGGTGGGTGAGCAGTTCTTC
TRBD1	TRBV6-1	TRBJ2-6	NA	CASSASGTGRTGANVLTF	TGTGCCAGCAGTGCATCCGGGACAGGGAGAACTGGGGCCAACGTCCTGACTTTC
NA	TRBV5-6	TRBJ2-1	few	CASSLYSGVWENEQFF	TGTGCCAGCAGCTTGTACTCGGGAGTATGGGAGAATGAGCAGTTCTTC